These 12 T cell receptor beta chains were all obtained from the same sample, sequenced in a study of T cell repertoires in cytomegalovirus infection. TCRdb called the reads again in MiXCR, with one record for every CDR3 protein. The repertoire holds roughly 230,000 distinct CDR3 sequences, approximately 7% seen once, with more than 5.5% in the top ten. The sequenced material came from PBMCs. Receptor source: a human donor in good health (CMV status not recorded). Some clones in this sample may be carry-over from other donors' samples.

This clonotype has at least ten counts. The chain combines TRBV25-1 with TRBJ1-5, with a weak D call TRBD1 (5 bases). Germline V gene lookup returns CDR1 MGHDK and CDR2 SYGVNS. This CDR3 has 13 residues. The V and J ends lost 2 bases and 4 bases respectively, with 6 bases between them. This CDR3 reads CASSEPGNQPQHF. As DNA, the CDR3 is TGTGCCAGCAGTGAACCAGGGAATCAGCCCCAGCATTTT.

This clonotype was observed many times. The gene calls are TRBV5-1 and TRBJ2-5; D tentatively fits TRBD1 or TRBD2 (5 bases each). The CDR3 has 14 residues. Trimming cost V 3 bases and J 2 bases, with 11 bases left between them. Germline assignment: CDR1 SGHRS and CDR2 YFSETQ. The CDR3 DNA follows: TGCGCCAGCAGCTCCGGGACGGTTCAAGAGACCCAGTACTTC. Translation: CASSSGTVQETQYF. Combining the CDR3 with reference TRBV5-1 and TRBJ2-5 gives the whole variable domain KAGVTQTPRYLIKTRGQQVTLSCSPISGHRSVSWYQQTPGQGLQFLFEYFSETQRNKGNFPGRFSGRQFSNSRSEMNVSTLELGDSALYLCASSSGTVQETQYFGPGTRLLVL.

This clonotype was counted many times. The DNA of the CDR3 is TGTGCCAGCATTAACAGGGGGACTAATGAAAAACTGTTTTTT. Protein sequence: CASINRGTNEKLFF. J is TRBJ1-4 and V is TRBV6-1, with 8 positions matching TRBD1. Losses at the gene ends were 7 bases for V and 2 bases for J; bases not matched to a gene: 3. Germline CDR1 reads MNHNS; CDR2 reads SASEGT. This CDR3 is 14 amino acids long.

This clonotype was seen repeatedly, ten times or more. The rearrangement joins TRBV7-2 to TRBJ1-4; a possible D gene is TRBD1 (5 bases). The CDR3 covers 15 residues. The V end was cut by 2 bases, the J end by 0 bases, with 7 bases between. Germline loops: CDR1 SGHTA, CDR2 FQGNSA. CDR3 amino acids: CASSLRGSTNEKLFF. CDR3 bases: TGTGCCAGCAGCTTACGGGGGTCAACTAATGAAAAACTGTTTTTT. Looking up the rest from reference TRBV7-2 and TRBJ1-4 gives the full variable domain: GAGVSQSPSNKVTEKGKDVELRCDPISGHTALYWYRQSLGQGLEFLIYFQGNSAPDKSGLPSDRFSAERTGGSVSTLTIQRTQQEDSAVYLCASSLRGSTNEKLFFGSGTQLSVL.

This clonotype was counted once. CDR3 residues: CASSQLAGSPMRTGELFF. The DNA for the CDR3 is TGCGCCAGCAGCCAACTAGCGGGGTCCCCCATGAGAACCGGGGAGCTGTTTTTT. V and J are TRBV4-3 and TRBJ2-2, with 9 bases fitting TRBD2. This CDR3 contains 18 residues. Germline trimming cut 2 bases from V and 5 bases from J; bases unmatched to any gene: 12. Germline V lookup: CDR1 LGHNA, CDR2 YSLEER.

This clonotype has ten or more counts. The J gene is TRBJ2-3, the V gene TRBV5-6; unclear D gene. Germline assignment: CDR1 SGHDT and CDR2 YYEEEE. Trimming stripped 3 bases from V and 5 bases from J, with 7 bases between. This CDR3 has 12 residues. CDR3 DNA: TGTGCCAGCAGCTCCCCGCGAGATACGCAGTATTTT. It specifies CASSSPRDTQYF.

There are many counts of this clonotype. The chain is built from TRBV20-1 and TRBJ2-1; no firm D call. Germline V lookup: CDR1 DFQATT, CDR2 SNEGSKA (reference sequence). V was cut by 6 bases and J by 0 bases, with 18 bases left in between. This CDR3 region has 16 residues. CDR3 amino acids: CSARAELLSSYNEQFF. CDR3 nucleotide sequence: TGCAGTGCACGGGCCGAACTCCTGAGCTCCTACAATGAGCAGTTCTTC.

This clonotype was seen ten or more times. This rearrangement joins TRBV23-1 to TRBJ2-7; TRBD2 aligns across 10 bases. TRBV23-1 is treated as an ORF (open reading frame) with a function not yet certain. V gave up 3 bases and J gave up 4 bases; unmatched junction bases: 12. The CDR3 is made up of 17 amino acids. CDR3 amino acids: CASSHRTSGELLYEQYF. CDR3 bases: TGCGCCAGCAGTCACCGAACTAGCGGGGAATTATTATACGAGCAGTACTTC.

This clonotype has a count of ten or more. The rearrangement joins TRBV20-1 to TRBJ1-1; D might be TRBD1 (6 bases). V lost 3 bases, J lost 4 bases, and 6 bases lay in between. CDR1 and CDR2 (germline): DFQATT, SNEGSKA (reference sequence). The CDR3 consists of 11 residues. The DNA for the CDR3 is TGCAGTGCTAGCAGGGGCACTGAAGCTTTCTTT. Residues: CSASRGTEAFF.

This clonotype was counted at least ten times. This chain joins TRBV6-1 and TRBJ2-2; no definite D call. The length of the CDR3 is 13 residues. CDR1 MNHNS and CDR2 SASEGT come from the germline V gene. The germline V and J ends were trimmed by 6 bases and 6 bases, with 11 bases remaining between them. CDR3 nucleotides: TGTGCCAGCAGCTTCAGACCGGCCGGGGAGCTGTTTTTT. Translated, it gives CASSFRPAGELFF.

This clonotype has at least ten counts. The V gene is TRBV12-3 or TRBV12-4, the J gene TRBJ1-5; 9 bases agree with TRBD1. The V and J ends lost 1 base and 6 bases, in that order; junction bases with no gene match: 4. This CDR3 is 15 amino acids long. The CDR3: CASSLGQGDLQPQHF. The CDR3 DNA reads TGTGCCAGCAGTTTAGGACAGGGGGACCTTCAGCCCCAGCATTTT.

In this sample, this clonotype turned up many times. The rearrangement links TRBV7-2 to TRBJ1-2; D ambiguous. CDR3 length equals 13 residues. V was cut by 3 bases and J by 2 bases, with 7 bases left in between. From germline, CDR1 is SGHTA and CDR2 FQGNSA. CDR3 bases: TGTGCCAGCAGCTTTACGGAGAACTATGGCTACACCTTC. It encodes CASSFTENYGYTF.